A selection of T cell receptor beta chains follows, all from one sample in a study of T-cell reconstitution after alpha-beta-depleted transplantation in children. TCRdb called the PCR reads again in MiXCR, with one record for every CDR3 protein. Of about 610,000 distinct CDR3 sequences in the sample, about 10% were seen once. The sample in question was PBMCs from the stem cell graft donor, obtained from the stem cell graft. The receptors were gathered from a human donor who donated a stem cell graft to a child with acute myeloid leukemia. CDR3s include the opening cysteine and the closing phenylalanine or tryptophan. Each record gives: D gene, V gene, clone size, J gene, CDR3 protein, CDR3 DNA. A D gene is named only where the DNA matches it firmly. Clone size is shown for a subset of rows, as once, few, many or a class of expanded clone.

D gene: -; V gene: TRBV12-3/TRBV12-4; clone size: many; J gene: TRBJ2-1; CDR3 protein: CASRQIGGFVEQFF; CDR3 DNA: TGTGCCAGCAGACAAATCGGCGGATTTGTTGAGCAGTTCTTC
D gene: TRBD2; V gene: TRBV30; clone size: -; J gene: TRBJ2-4; CDR3 protein: CAWSVRDYEYF; CDR3 DNA: TGTGCCTGGAGTGTCCGGGACTATGAATACTTC
D gene: TRBD2; V gene: TRBV28; clone size: -; J gene: TRBJ2-1; CDR3 protein: CASVLAGGPWEQFF; CDR3 DNA: TGTGCCAGCGTGCTAGCGGGAGGGCCCTGGGAGCAGTTCTTC
D gene: TRBD1; V gene: TRBV20-1; clone size: few; J gene: TRBJ2-7; CDR3 protein: CSAPPRTGTYEQYF; CDR3 DNA: TGCAGTGCCCCGCCACGGACAGGAACCTACGAGCAGTACTTC
D gene: -; V gene: TRBV5-6; clone size: -; J gene: TRBJ1-4; CDR3 protein: CASSLGGSANEKLFF; CDR3 DNA: TGTGCCAGCAGCTTGGGTGGATCGGCTAATGAAAAACTGTTTTTT
D gene: -; V gene: TRBV4-2; clone size: many; J gene: TRBJ2-7; CDR3 protein: CASSQGIREQYF; CDR3 DNA: TGTGCCAGCAGCCAAGGTATACGGGAGCAGTACTTC
D gene: -; V gene: TRBV4-3; clone size: -; J gene: TRBJ1-5; CDR3 protein: CASSQGGVGALGNQPQHF; CDR3 DNA: TGCGCCAGCAGCCAAGGGGGGGTAGGGGCATTGGGCAATCAGCCCCAGCATTTT
D gene: TRBD1; V gene: TRBV6-2/TRBV6-3; clone size: few; J gene: TRBJ1-4; CDR3 protein: CASITGSGGGEKLFF; CDR3 DNA: TGTGCCAGCATTACGGGATCAGGGGGCGGCGAAAAACTGTTTTTT
D gene: -; V gene: TRBV5-1; clone size: few; J gene: TRBJ1-1; CDR3 protein: CASSLAGGGTEAFF; CDR3 DNA: TGCGCCAGCAGCTTGGCCGGGGGGGGGACTGAAGCTTTCTTT
D gene: -; V gene: TRBV3-1; clone size: many; J gene: TRBJ2-7; CDR3 protein: CASSQDLFRTAYEQYF; CDR3 DNA: TGTGCCAGCAGCCAAGATCTTTTCAGGACCGCCTACGAGCAGTACTTC
D gene: -; V gene: TRBV5-1; clone size: few; J gene: TRBJ1-1; CDR3 protein: CASSPSTAMNTEAFF; CDR3 DNA: TGCGCCAGCAGCCCATCGACAGCCATGAACACTGAAGCTTTCTTT
D gene: TRBD2; V gene: TRBV4-3; clone size: -; J gene: TRBJ2-1; CDR3 protein: CASSQELAGLGEQFF; CDR3 DNA: TGCGCCAGCAGCCAAGAATTGGCGGGACTAGGTGAGCAGTTCTTC
D gene: TRBD1; V gene: TRBV7-2; clone size: -; J gene: TRBJ1-2; CDR3 protein: CASSFKTGSYGYTF; CDR3 DNA: TGTGCCAGCAGCTTTAAGACAGGGTCCTATGGCTACACCTTC
D gene: -; V gene: TRBV20-1; clone size: few; J gene: TRBJ1-5; CDR3 protein: CSAKGGGNQPQHF; CDR3 DNA: TGCAGTGCTAAAGGGGGGGGCAATCAGCCCCAGCATTTT
D gene: -; V gene: TRBV4-2; clone size: -; J gene: TRBJ1-3; CDR3 protein: CASSQEVGWNAGNTIYF; CDR3 DNA: TGTGCCAGCAGCCAAGAAGTCGGATGGAACGCGGGAAACACCATATATTTT
D gene: -; V gene: TRBV12-3/TRBV12-4; clone size: many; J gene: TRBJ2-5; CDR3 protein: CASSPDGSFQETQYF; CDR3 DNA: TGTGCCAGCAGCCCCGATGGTTCCTTCCAAGAGACCCAGTACTTC
D gene: -; V gene: TRBV4-3; clone size: many; J gene: TRBJ2-3; CDR3 protein: CASSQDGSGDLTDTQYF; CDR3 DNA: TGCGCCAGCAGCCAAGATGGGTCCGGGGACCTCACAGATACGCAGTATTTT
D gene: -; V gene: TRBV5-4; clone size: -; J gene: TRBJ2-7; CDR3 protein: CASSTPNGVYEQYF; CDR3 DNA: TGTGCCAGCAGCACCCCCAATGGGGTCTACGAGCAGTACTTC
D gene: TRBD1; V gene: TRBV7-2; clone size: -; J gene: TRBJ2-7; CDR3 protein: CASSLSMDRAHRGQYF; CDR3 DNA: TGTGCCAGCAGCCTTTCAATGGACAGGGCCCATCGAGGGCAGTACTTC
D gene: -; V gene: TRBV18; clone size: many; J gene: TRBJ2-2; CDR3 protein: CASSLGTNTGELFF; CDR3 DNA: TGTGCCAGCTCACTTGGTACGAACACCGGGGAGCTGTTTTTT
D gene: -; V gene: TRBV20-1; clone size: many; J gene: TRBJ2-3; CDR3 protein: CSARLPGSRGTDTQYF; CDR3 DNA: TGCAGTGCTAGACTCCCGGGGAGCCGGGGCACAGATACGCAGTATTTT
D gene: TRBD1; V gene: TRBV12-3/TRBV12-4; clone size: few; J gene: TRBJ2-7; CDR3 protein: CASSLGQNFYEQYF; CDR3 DNA: TGTGCCAGCAGCTTGGGACAGAATTTCTACGAGCAGTACTTC
D gene: -; V gene: TRBV12-3/TRBV12-4; clone size: -; J gene: TRBJ2-1; CDR3 protein: CASRGKSSYNEQFF; CDR3 DNA: TGTGCCAGCAGAGGGAAGAGCTCCTACAATGAGCAGTTCTTC
D gene: -; V gene: TRBV7-2; clone size: -; J gene: TRBJ1-4; CDR3 protein: CASSLFSPNEKLFF; CDR3 DNA: TGTGCCAGCAGCTTATTTTCCCCTAATGAAAAACTGTTTTTT
D gene: -; V gene: TRBV5-1; clone size: -; J gene: TRBJ2-2; CDR3 protein: CASSPVLSTGELFF; CDR3 DNA: TGCGCCAGCAGCCCTGTCCTTAGCACCGGGGAGCTGTTTTTT
D gene: -; V gene: TRBV5-1; clone size: few; J gene: TRBJ2-5; CDR3 protein: CASSLTDLIGTQYF; CDR3 DNA: TGCGCCAGCAGCTTAACTGACCTAATTGGGACCCAGTACTTC
D gene: TRBD2; V gene: TRBV9; clone size: -; J gene: TRBJ2-1; CDR3 protein: CASSTQEGSGTEQFF; CDR3 DNA: TGTGCCAGCAGTACTCAGGAGGGTAGCGGGACTGAGCAGTTCTTC
D gene: -; V gene: TRBV6-1; clone size: -; J gene: TRBJ1-5; CDR3 protein: CASSVKRGVGNQPQHF; CDR3 DNA: TGTGCCAGCAGTGTCAAAAGGGGTGTGGGCAATCAGCCCCAGCATTTT
D gene: -; V gene: TRBV6-5; clone size: many; J gene: TRBJ1-3; CDR3 protein: CASSYSGGSGNTIYF; CDR3 DNA: TGTGCCAGCAGTTACTCGGGCGGCTCTGGAAACACCATATATTTT
D gene: TRBD1; V gene: TRBV10-3; clone size: many; J gene: TRBJ2-7; CDR3 protein: CAIRDRGYEQYF; CDR3 DNA: TGTGCCATCAGGGACAGGGGGTACGAGCAGTACTTC
D gene: -; V gene: TRBV6-4; clone size: -; J gene: TRBJ2-1; CDR3 protein: CASSSGFGEQFF; CDR3 DNA: TGTGCCAGCAGTTCAGGGTTCGGGGAGCAGTTCTTC
D gene: TRBD1; V gene: TRBV4-3; clone size: -; J gene: TRBJ2-2; CDR3 protein: CASSQAAGTGATGELFF; CDR3 DNA: TGCGCCAGCAGCCAAGCAGCCGGGACAGGGGCCACCGGGGAGCTGTTTTTT
D gene: TRBD2; V gene: TRBV5-1; clone size: many; J gene: TRBJ2-1; CDR3 protein: CASSYSGRYNEQFF; CDR3 DNA: TGCGCCAGCAGCTACAGCGGGAGGTACAATGAGCAGTTCTTC
D gene: TRBD2; V gene: TRBV10-3; clone size: many; J gene: TRBJ2-3; CDR3 protein: CAIRESGATDTQYF; CDR3 DNA: TGTGCCATCAGGGAAAGCGGGGCCACAGATACGCAGTATTTT
D gene: TRBD1; V gene: TRBV7-9; clone size: many; J gene: TRBJ2-1; CDR3 protein: CASSPGQGWNNEQFF; CDR3 DNA: TGTGCCAGCAGCCCAGGACAGGGGTGGAACAATGAGCAGTTCTTC